One sample yielded the 32 T cell receptor beta chains listed below, sequenced in a study of regulatory T cells in long-lasting Graves disease. Arm-PCR of CDR3 regions and iRepertoire HTBI primers were used to build TCR beta libraries. A single record per CDR3 protein comes from TCRdb applying MiXCR to the multiplex PCR reads. This sample has roughly 400,000 distinct CDR3 sequences, with over 14% found just once. As for time point: newly diagnosed GD, antithyroid drugs for less than 3 months. The authors made the TCR library using RNA they extracted from PBMCs. These data were also reused for a study on T cells in Graves' hyperthyroidism and ophthalmopathy.

The input for sequencing was peripheral blood mononuclear cells (PBMCs), taken at new diagnosis, from a patient treated with antithyroid drugs. The receptor source for this set is a woman aged 35 to 49 with Graves disease.

Worth noting for this clonotype: No conserved phenylalanine or tryptophan is present at the end of the CDR3, so a read error is the likely explanation. This chain links TRBV19 with TRBJ1-5; a possible D gene is TRBD1 (5 bases). V lost 7 bases and J 1 base, leaving 11 bases between the germline ends. CDR1 and CDR2 (germline): LNHDA, SQIVND (reference sequence). The CDR3 extends over 14 amino acids. The CDR3, as DNA: TGTGCCAGTAAGGCTGGACAAAGCAATCAGCCCCAGCATCTT. Protein sequence: CASKAGQSNQPQHL.

The rearrangement joins TRBV30 to TRBJ2-2; D uncertain. This CDR3 comprises 15 residues. Trimming removed 0 bases at V and 5 bases at J, with 13 bases between. Germline-derived CDR1 and CDR2 are GTSNPN and SVGIG (reference sequence). The CDR3 sequence is CAWSVSQVGTGELFF. The CDR3, as DNA: TGTGCCTGGAGTGTTAGCCAGGTCGGGACCGGGGAGCTGTTTTTT.

The sample holds many counts of this clonotype. The V and J genes are TRBV11-2 and TRBJ2-5; D gene uncertain. Germline CDR1 and CDR2: SGHAT and FQNNGV. The CDR3 contains 16 residues. V shed 1 base and J shed 2 bases, with 14 bases lying between them. CDR3 loop: CASSLGGHKGQETQYF. The CDR3 nucleotides read TGTGCCAGCAGCTTAGGTGGGCATAAGGGACAAGAGACCCAGTACTTC.

The genes are TRBV6-5 and TRBJ2-1; TRBD2 matches 8 bases. The ends lost 4 bases at V and 0 bases at J; junction bases unmatched: 8. The CDR3 covers 17 residues. The germline CDR1 and CDR2 sequences are MNHEY and SVGAGI. This CDR3 reads CASSSSRGTSSYNEQFF. As DNA, the CDR3 is TGTGCCAGCAGTTCCAGTCGGGGGACTAGCTCCTACAATGAGCAGTTCTTC.

This clonotype was detected a few times. The chain has TRBV19 and TRBJ1-5, with a weak D call TRBD1 (6 bases). This CDR3 has 13 residues. The germline V gene has CDR1 LNHDA and CDR2 SQIVND (reference sequence). V was trimmed by 4 bases and J by 5 bases, leaving 9 bases between them. The CDR3 is CASSTGTHQPQHF. The CDR3 nucleotides are TGTGCCAGTAGTACAGGGACACATCAGCCCCAGCATTTT.

This clonotype appeared many times. The chain carries TRBV2 and TRBJ2-5; no clear D gene. The CDR3 is made up of 15 amino acids. CDR1 is SNHLY and CDR2 is FYNNEI in the germline V gene. Trimming took off 0 bases at V and 0 bases at J, with 8 bases between the two ends. The CDR3 nucleotides are TGTGCCAGCAGTGAAGCATCAGGATACCAAGAGACCCAGTACTTC. It translates to CASSEASGYQETQYF.

The J gene is TRBJ2-1, the V gene TRBV9; possibly TRBD2 for D (5 bases). Germline CDR1 reads SGDLS; CDR2 reads YYNGEE. This CDR3 spans 14 amino acids. The V end lost 1 base, the J end lost 7 bases, and 12 bases lay between the germline ends. Here the CDR3 reads CASSVSWGENEQFF. The CDR3 DNA is TGTGCCAGCAGCGTATCCTGGGGAGAAAATGAGCAGTTCTTC.

The chain joins TRBV6-2 or TRBV6-3 to TRBJ2-7; no reliable D call. Trimming pared 7 bases from V and 1 base from J, leaving 14 bases between. CDR1 is MNHEY and CDR2 is SVGEGT in the germline V gene. This CDR3 contains 14 residues. The CDR3 bases are TGTGCCAGCAACGAACCCGGACGGTCCTACGAGCAGTACTTC. Residues: CASNEPGRSYEQYF.

As for this clonotype: With only one base between it and a far larger clone, this is likely a read error. The rearrangement joins TRBV27 to TRBJ1-2; D perhaps matches TRBD1 (5 bases). The CDR3 sequence is 17 residues long. The V end was cut by 4 bases, the J end by 2 bases, with 20 bases between. The germline CDR1 and CDR2 sequences are MNHEY and SMNVEV (reference sequence). CDR3: CASSSGGEATLNYGYTF. CDR3 coding DNA: TGTGCCAGCAGTTCCGGGGGGGAGGCCACGCTCAACTATGGCTACACCTTC.

As concerns this clonotype: A much larger clone lies one base from this, so it may be a read error. V gene TRBV7-9 combines with J gene TRBJ2-1, with 9 bases identical to TRBD2. V lost 5 bases, J lost 7 bases, and 6 bases stayed unmatched. The CDR3 contains 14 residues. Germline lookup yields CDR1 SEHNR and CDR2 FQNEAQ (reference sequence). CDR3 loop: CASSVSGRGNEQFF. The DNA for the CDR3 is TGTGCCAGCAGCGTTAGCGGGAGAGGGAATGAGCAGTTCTTC. The whole variable domain, filled in from reference TRBV7-9 and TRBJ2-1, reads DTGVSQNPRHKITKRGQNVTFRCDPISEHNRLYWYRQTLGQGPEFLTYFQNEAQLEKSRLLSDRFSAERPKGSFSTLEIQRTEQGDSAMYLCASSVSGRGNEQFFGPGTRLTVL.

This clonotype was seen many times. The chain has TRBV5-1 and TRBJ2-5; D not resolved. Trimming shortened V by 1 base and J by 2 bases, and 6 bases separated the two germline ends. The CDR3 is 13 residues long. The V gene's germline CDR1 is SGHRS and CDR2 YFSETQ. CDR3 residues: CASSLPDQETQYF. The CDR3 DNA reads as TGCGCCAGCAGCTTGCCGGATCAAGAGACCCAGTACTTC.

This clonotype was counted many times. The chain has TRBV7-8 and TRBJ2-1; the D call may be TRBD1 or TRBD2 (5 bases each). The V end lost 5 bases, the J end lost 8 bases, and 13 bases lay between the germline ends. Germline V gene data show CDR1 as SGHVS and CDR2 as FQNEAQ. CDR3 length: 13 amino acids. Here the CDR3 DNA reads TGTGCCAGCAGCCGGTCGAGAGGGGATGAGCAGTTCTTC. Residues: CASSRSRGDEQFF.

This clonotype was recorded many times. The gene calls are TRBV12-3 or TRBV12-4 and TRBJ2-5, with 10 nucleotides matching TRBD1. V lost 1 base and J lost 9; bases outside the gene matches: 8. The CDR3 has 15 residues. The CDR3 region is CASSLGGQGRDPQYF. The DNA of the CDR3 is TGTGCCAGCAGTTTAGGGGGACAGGGGCGAGACCCCCAGTACTTC.

Many counts were recorded for this clonotype. This sequence joins TRBV13 and TRBJ2-7; D is tentatively TRBD1 or TRBD2 (5 bases each). CDR3 size: 14 residues. Germline values: CDR1 PRHDT, CDR2 FYEKMQ (reference sequence). Trimming cost V 3 bases and J 2 bases, with 11 bases left between them. CDR3 sequence reads: CASSLGVRTYEQYF. As DNA, the CDR3 is TGTGCCAGCAGCTTGGGGGTAAGGACCTACGAGCAGTACTTC. The entire variable domain, with the rest obtained from reference TRBV13 and TRBJ2-7, is as follows: AAGVIQSPRHLIKEKRETATLKCYPIPRHDTVYWYQQGPGQDPQFLISFYEKMQSDKGSIPDRFSAQQFSDYHSELNMSSLELGDSALYFCASSLGVRTYEQYFGPGTRLTVT.

There are many counts of this clonotype. The chain carries TRBV2 and TRBJ2-7; TRBD1 matches 7 bases. CDR3 length: 15 amino acids. Trimming cost V 6 bases and J 2 bases; bases outside gene matches: 10. CDR1 is SNHLY, CDR2 FYNNEI, per germline. This CDR3 reads CASSRDSDLTYEQYF. In nucleotides, the CDR3 is TGTGCCAGCAGCCGGGACAGCGACCTGACCTACGAGCAGTACTTC.

This clonotype was detected a few times. The chain combines TRBV6-5 with TRBJ2-1; the match to TRBD2 covers 7 bases. CDR1 and CDR2 from the germline V gene are MNHEY and SVGAGI. The CDR3 totals 17 residues. V gave up 3 bases and J gave up 7 bases; unmatched junction bases: 15. The CDR3 DNA sequence: TGTGCCAGCAGTTATATACTGCGGGAGCTCTTGGAGAATGAGCAGTTCTTC. This encodes CASSYILRELLENEQFF.

Only a few counts were recorded for this clonotype. The V and J genes are TRBV7-9 and TRBJ2-1; D perhaps matches TRBD2 (5 bases). Looked up from germline, CDR1 is SEHNR and CDR2 is FQNEAQ (reference sequence). The CDR3 consists of 15 residues. Trimming pared 4 bases from V and 3 bases from J, leaving 13 bases between. In DNA form, the CDR3 reads TGTGCCAGCAGCTATTACGACGCGGGCTACAATGAGCAGTTCTTC. Translated: CASSYYDAGYNEQFF.

The chain couples TRBV16 to TRBJ1-5; 8 nucleotides agree with TRBD1. Germline-derived CDR1 and CDR2 are KGHSY and FQNENV. The J segment lost 2 bases and the V segment lost 5 bases, leaving 11 bases of the junction unmatched. The CDR3 runs 17 residues. The CDR3 reads CASSSTELGQGNQPQHF. CDR3 bases: TGTGCCAGCAGCTCCACAGAGTTGGGACAGGGCAATCAGCCCCAGCATTTT.

This clonotype occurred many times. The rearrangement joins TRBV9 to TRBJ1-6; D gene uncertain. This CDR3 comprises 14 residues. Germline V CDR1 and CDR2: SGDLS, YYNGEE. V gave up 4 bases and J gave up 9 bases, with 14 bases separating them. For the CDR3, the DNA is TGTGCCAGCAGCCCTGGTGGAGTTGGTTCACCCCTCCACTTT. Protein: CASSPGGVGSPLHF.

This clonotype was counted many times. The chain has TRBV7-9 and TRBJ2-6; no firm D call. This CDR3 region has 17 residues. The germline V and J ends were trimmed by 2 bases and 0 bases, with 11 bases remaining between them. Germline lookup yields CDR1 SEHNR and CDR2 FQNEAQ (reference sequence). The CDR3 DNA is TGTGCCAGCAGCTTATCAGCCCTTTCCTCTGGGGCCAACGTCCTGACTTTC. Its protein product is CASSLSALSSGANVLTF.

The table lists this clonotype with many counts. This chain links TRBV11-2 with TRBJ2-1; no reliable D call. This CDR3 region has 14 residues. CDR1 and CDR2 from the germline V gene are SGHAT and FQNNGV. V lost 1 base and J 5 bases, leaving 9 bases between the germline ends. The CDR3: CASSLAVRHNEQFF. The CDR3 DNA reads as TGTGCCAGCAGCTTAGCAGTACGCCACAATGAGCAGTTCTTC.

This clonotype was recorded many times. The CDR3 DNA sequence: TGCAGCGTAACGGACGGGGTGAACTATGGCTACACCTTC. It specifies CSVTDGVNYGYTF. The chain is built from TRBV29-1 and TRBJ1-2; D ambiguous. The germline V gene encodes CDR1 SQVTM and CDR2 ANQGSEA. The CDR3 extends over 13 amino acids. V shed 6 bases and J shed 2 bases, with 13 bases lying between them.

This clonotype was counted ten times or more. The CDR3 nucleotides read TGCAGTGCTAGAGTAGCCAGGGGCTACGAGCAGTACTTC. This translates into CSARVARGYEQYF. The chain recombines TRBV20-1 with TRBJ2-7, with a tentative D call TRBD1 (6 bases). Trimming cost V 1 base and J 3 bases, with 10 bases left between them. Germline assignment: CDR1 DFQATT and CDR2 SNEGSKA (reference sequence). This CDR3 spans 13 amino acids.

V usage is TRBV20-1 and J usage is TRBJ2-5; 10 positions agree with TRBD1. Germline lookup yields CDR1 DFQATT and CDR2 SNEGSKA (reference sequence). The CDR3 spans 15 residues. With 3 bases clipped from V and 4 bases from J, the junction kept 8 bases outside the gene matches. The DNA of the CDR3 is TGCAGTGCTAGCTTGGGACAGGGGTTTCCAGAGACCCAGTACTTC. This gives the protein CSASLGQGFPETQYF.

This clonotype was observed a handful of times. The chain is built from TRBV25-1 and TRBJ2-1; 10 nucleotides align to TRBD1. CDR1 is MGHDK, CDR2 SYGVNS, per germline. V lost 5 bases to trimming and J lost 5 bases; unmatched junction nucleotides: 18. The CDR3 contains 19 residues. The CDR3 nucleotides are TGTGCCAGCAGTAGAACCGGGACAGGGGTTAAAGGATCGGACAATGAGCAGTTCTTC. Its translation: CASSRTGTGVKGSDNEQFF. The whole variable domain, remainder taken from reference TRBV25-1 and TRBJ2-1, is EADIYQTPRYLVIGTGKKITLECSQTMGHDKMYWYQQDPGMELHLIHYSYGVNSTEKGDLSSESTVSRIRTEHFPLTLESARPSHTSQYLCASSRTGTGVKGSDNEQFFGPGTRLTVL.

About this clonotype itself: A far larger clone is one nucleotide away, so this likely arose from a read error. The CDR3 carries no conserved terminal phenylalanine or tryptophan, so it likely arises from a read error. The chain employs TRBV5-7 and TRBJ2-1; no definite D call. TRBV5-7 has ORF status, its function being uncertain. The ends were cut back, 3 bases at V and 0 bases at J, with 1 base in the middle. The CDR3 extends over 12 amino acids. Here the CDR3 DNA reads TGTGCCAGCAGCTACTCCTACAATGAGCAGTTCATC. Residues: CASSYSYNEQFI.

The CDR3 protein is CASSPPTQGAIGANVLTF. CDR3 in DNA: TGTGCCAGCTCACCACCGACGCAGGGGGCGATTGGGGCCAACGTCCTGACTTTC. V gene TRBV18 combines with J gene TRBJ2-6; TRBD1 aligns across 8 bases. The CDR3 runs to 18 residues. Trimming cost V 0 bases and J 3 bases; bases outside gene matches: 7. Germline-derived CDR1 and CDR2 are KGHSH and LQKENI.

This clonotype was seen a handful of times. It may be a read error: a sequence one base away is much more abundant. The CDR3 does not end in the conserved phenylalanine or tryptophan, so this is likely a read error. This chain uses TRBV28 with TRBJ2-5; D is undetermined. Per the germline V gene, CDR1 is MDHEN and CDR2 is SYDVKM. The CDR3 loop spans 13 amino acids. Trimming took off 5 bases at V and 1 base at J, with 8 bases between the two ends. DNA of the CDR3: TGTGCCAGCAGTCCAGACACCCAAGAGACCCAGTACCTC. Translation gives CASSPDTQETQYL.

At least ten counts were recorded for this clonotype. The junction does not match germline at one end; this may be a read error. The chain recombines TRBV7-7 with TRBJ2-1; 10 bases fit TRBD1. The J call is uncertain, as TRBJ2-5 better fits the DNA end. CDR3 length: 15 amino acids. The V gene's germline CDR1 is SSHAT and CDR2 FNYEAQ (reference sequence). The CDR3 loop is CASSLGTGVAETQYF. DNA for the CDR3: TGTGCTAGCAGCTTAGGGACAGGGGTCGCGGAGACCCAGTACTTC.

This clonotype has ten or more counts. CDR3 nucleotide sequence: TGTGCCAGCAGCCAAGGTTGGGACAGGAGCTATGGCTACACCTTC. It codes for CASSQGWDRSYGYTF. V is TRBV13 and J is TRBJ1-2; 8 bases are shared with TRBD1. J was trimmed by 4 bases and V by 5 bases; bases with no gene match: 9. The germline V gene has CDR1 PRHDT and CDR2 FYEKMQ (reference sequence). The CDR3 length is 15 residues. Looking up the rest from reference TRBV13 and TRBJ1-2 gives the full variable domain: AAGVIQSPRHLIKEKRETATLKCYPIPRHDTVYWYQQGPGQDPQFLISFYEKMQSDKGSIPDRFSAQQFSDYHSELNMSSLELGDSALYFCASSQGWDRSYGYTFGSGTRLTVV.

Many counts were recorded for this clonotype. The chain has TRBV5-6 and TRBJ1-5; TRBD1 matches at 8 bases. This CDR3 is 15 amino acids long. V was pared by 0 bases and J by 3 bases, with 2 bases of the junction left unmatched. Germline V gene data show CDR1 as SGHDT and CDR2 as YYEEEE. The chain's CDR3 is CASSLGDRPNQPQHF. CDR3 nucleotides: TGTGCCAGCAGCTTGGGGGACAGGCCCAATCAGCCCCAGCATTTT.

This clonotype showed up many times. The chain combines TRBV6-1 with TRBJ2-3, with 10 nucleotides matching TRBD2. Germline lookup yields CDR1 MNHNS and CDR2 SASEGT. V trimming: 4 bases; J trimming: 3 bases; junction bases outside the gene matches: 7. The CDR3 is 16 residues long. The CDR3 DNA reads TGTGCCAGCAGTGGCCTAGCGGGAGTACCAACAGATACGCAGTATTTT. It yields the protein CASSGLAGVPTDTQYF.